These 19 T cell receptor beta chains originate from one sample sequenced in a study of cytomegalovirus exposure and HLA in healthy donors. A multiplex PCR was run with 60 Vbeta primers and 13 Jbeta primers. TCRdb keeps only in-frame clones here, not all; method: immunoSEQ multiplex PCR. The table lists about 110,000 clones, approximately 78% of them singletons. Sequenced sample: PBMCs. Receptors originate from a man aged 25-40 years in good health and CMV-seropositive.

This chain connects TRBV5-8 to TRBJ2-3, with D tentatively TRBD1 (5 bases). Germline V gene data show CDR1 as SGHTS and CDR2 as YDEGEE. The V gene lost 1 base and the J gene lost 2 bases, with 11 bases spanning the gap. This CDR3 is built from 15 residues. The CDR3 bases are TGTGCCAGCAGCTTGCCAGGGTTGGACACAGATACGCAGTATTTT. It translates to CASSLPGLDTDTQYF.

This clone was recorded a few times. The chain joins TRBV5-1 to TRBJ2-5, with D unresolved. CDR1 and CDR2 from the germline V gene are SGHRS and YFSETQ. CDR3 length: 12 amino acids. V gave up 2 bases and J gave up 5 bases, with 7 bases separating them. CDR3 DNA: TGCGCCAGCAGCTTTGAACGGGAGACCCAGTACTTC. This gives the protein CASSFERETQYF.

J is TRBJ1-5 and V is TRBV19; 9 bases map to TRBD1. This CDR3 is 16 amino acids long. CDR1 and CDR2 from the germline V gene are LNHDA and SQIVND (reference sequence). J gave up 0 bases and V 7 bases, and 7 bases lay outside the gene matches. In DNA form, the CDR3 reads TGTGCCAGTATGATTAGGGGACAGGGTAGCAATCAGCCCCAGCATTTT. Translation: CASMIRGQGSNQPQHF.

This chain uses TRBV12-5 with TRBJ1-3; unclear D gene. The CDR3 contains 19 residues. Looked up from germline, CDR1 is LGHNT and CDR2 is FRNRAP. With 0 bases removed from V and 0 bases from J, the gap between germline ends came to 18 bases. CDR3 loop: CASGLVPPFSPSSGNTIYF. The CDR3 DNA reads TGTGCTAGTGGTTTGGTTCCTCCCTTTTCTCCTAGCTCTGGAAACACCATATATTTT.

V usage is TRBV28 and J usage is TRBJ2-7; weak D call: TRBD1 (5 bases). Germline V gene sequence: CDR1 MDHEN, CDR2 SYDVKM. V was pared by 6 bases and J by 0 bases, with 15 bases between. The CDR3 runs to 15 residues. In DNA form, the CDR3 reads TGTGCCAGCAGACTACCAGACAGATACTCCTACGAGCAGTACTTC. The encoded protein is CASRLPDRYSYEQYF.

The chain has TRBV11-3 and TRBJ2-1, with 12 nucleotides matching TRBD2. The J segment lost 4 bases and the V segment lost 5 bases, leaving 6 bases of the junction unmatched. Per germline, CDR1 SGHNT and CDR2 YENEEA. This CDR3 has 16 amino acids. CDR3: CASSPFLAGGYNEQFF. The CDR3 nucleotides read TGTGCCAGCAGCCCGTTTCTAGCGGGAGGGTACAATGAGCAGTTCTTC.

The chain combines TRBV6-1 with TRBJ1-1; 9 positions agree with TRBD1. The length of the CDR3 is 13 residues. V was pared by 6 bases and J by 3 bases, with 2 bases of the junction left unmatched. Germline CDR1 MNHNS, CDR2 SASEGT. The CDR3 sequence: CASSRQGDTEAFF. The CDR3 coding sequence is TGTGCCAGCAGCCGACAGGGGGACACTGAAGCTTTCTTT.

The J gene is TRBJ2-1, the V gene TRBV5-1; 7 bases agree with TRBD2. V was clipped by 1 base and J by 8 bases; unmatched bases: 6. The CDR3 spans 14 residues. Germline V gene data show CDR1 as SGHRS and CDR2 as YFSETQ. DNA of the CDR3: TGCGCCAGCAGCTTGTCCCGGGGGGAGGATGAGCAGTTCTTC. Translating it yields CASSLSRGEDEQFF.

The chain employs TRBV10-2 and TRBJ2-1, with TRBD2 matching 10 bases. The CDR3 spans 14 residues. J lost 4 bases, V lost 5 bases, and 2 bases had no gene match. Germline CDR1 WSHSY, CDR2 SAAADI. This CDR3 is CASSSSGGYNEQFF. CDR3 sequence (DNA): TGCGCCAGCAGTTCTAGCGGGGGTTACAATGAGCAGTTCTTC.

V and J are TRBV5-1 and TRBJ1-6; D not resolved. Trimming stripped 4 bases from V and 8 bases from J, with 13 bases between. The CDR3 runs 14 residues. Germline V gene sequence: CDR1 SGHRS, CDR2 YFSETQ. CDR3 sequence (DNA): TGCGCCAGCAGCCCGCGAGTTTCGGATTCACCCCTCCACTTT. Amino acid sequence: CASSPRVSDSPLHF.

The chain uses TRBV5-1 and TRBJ2-2, with D perhaps matching TRBD2 (7 bases). The CDR3 runs 15 residues. Per the germline V gene, CDR1 is SGHRS and CDR2 is YFSETQ. Deletions cut 1 base from V and 4 bases from J, with 11 bases between. The CDR3 DNA reads TGCGCCAGCAGCTTGAGGGGGGGCGGCACCGGGGAGCTGTTTTTT. This translates into CASSLRGGGTGELFF.

The gene calls are TRBV25-1 and TRBJ1-2; the D gene is possibly TRBD1 (5 bases). V shed 3 bases and J shed 7 bases, with 18 bases lying between them. The CDR3 loop spans 15 amino acids. CDR1 is MGHDK and CDR2 is SYGVNS in the germline V gene. The CDR3 sequence: CASSDPGGDGFGYTF. In nucleotides, the CDR3 is TGTGCCAGCAGTGACCCAGGAGGGGATGGGTTTGGCTACACCTTC.

The rearrangement uses TRBV10-3 and TRBJ2-5; D is unresolved. Trimming shortened V by 8 bases and J by 2 bases, and 9 bases separated the two germline ends. This CDR3 comprises 12 residues. Germline values: CDR1 ENHRY, CDR2 SYGVKD. The CDR3 region has the DNA TGTGCCATCTCCCCAGGTCAAGAGACCCAGTACTTC. Encoded protein: CAISPGQETQYF.

The chain combines TRBV30 with TRBJ1-6; D unclear. Trimming removed 4 bases from V and 5 bases from J, with 3 bases in between. This CDR3 is built from 11 residues. Germline V gives CDR1 GTSNPN, CDR2 SVGIG (reference sequence). The DNA for the CDR3 is TGTGCCTGGACAGATAATTCACCCCTCCACTTT. This encodes CAWTDNSPLHF.

The chain is built from TRBV2 and TRBJ2-7; possibly TRBD1 for D (6 bases). The CDR3 covers 11 residues. V was pared by 7 bases and J by 12 bases, with 16 bases between. Germline V lookup: CDR1 SNHLY, CDR2 FYNNEI. The chain's CDR3 is CASTEGTGMYV. The CDR3 DNA sequence: TGTGCCAGCACCGAGGGTACAGGGATGTACGTC.

This sequence joins TRBV7-8 and TRBJ2-1; the D gene is possibly TRBD2 (5 bases). This CDR3 spans 16 amino acids. Trimming cost V 5 bases and J 6 bases, with 20 bases left between them. The germline CDR1 and CDR2 sequences are SGHVS and FQNEAQ. CDR3 bases: TGTGCCAGCAGCCCGGGGTCCGGCCGCTACGTCAATGAGCAGTTCTTC. It specifies CASSPGSGRYVNEQFF. The entire variable domain, with the rest obtained from reference TRBV7-8 and TRBJ2-1, is as follows: GAGVSQSPRYKVAKRGQDVALRCDPISGHVSLFWYQQALGQGPEFLTYFQNEAQLDKSGLPSDRFFAERPEGSVSTLKIQRTQQEDSAVYLCASSPGSGRYVNEQFFGPGTRLTVL.

The CDR3 reads CAWTLGGAGEQYF. CDR3 coding DNA: TGTGCCTGGACCTTAGGGGGGGCTGGCGAGCAGTACTTC. The gene calls are TRBV30 and TRBJ2-7; possibly TRBD2 for D (7 bases). The CDR3 spans 13 residues. The germline V gene has CDR1 GTSNPN and CDR2 SVGIG (reference sequence). The ends were cut back, 4 bases at V and 6 bases at J, with 16 bases in the middle. Full variable domain (rest looked up from reference TRBV30 and TRBJ2-7): SQTIHQWPATLVQPVGSPLSLECTVEGTSNPNLYWYRQAAGRGLQLLFYSVGIGQISSEVPQNLSASRPQDRQFILSSKKLLLSDSGFYLCAWTLGGAGEQYFGPGTRLTVT.

V and J are TRBV27 and TRBJ2-7; a weak D match, TRBD2 (7 bases). The germline V and J ends were trimmed by 0 bases and 6 bases, with 30 bases remaining between them. Germline CDR1 MNHEY, CDR2 SMNVEV (reference sequence). This CDR3 has 20 residues. CDR3 DNA: TGTGCCAGCAGTTTATCGATTTGGTCTTCCGGCGTTGGGGGGGCGGTCGAGCAGTACTTC. It yields the protein CASSLSIWSSGVGGAVEQYF.

This chain links TRBV11-2 with TRBJ1-2; 7 bases are shared with TRBD1. The CDR3 sequence is 16 residues long. Losses at the gene ends were 5 bases for V and 1 base for J; bases not matched to a gene: 10. Germline V gene sequence: CDR1 SGHAT, CDR2 FQNNGV. CDR3 protein: CASSPRLGQLNYGYTF. The CDR3 DNA is TGTGCCAGCAGCCCAAGATTGGGACAGCTTAACTATGGCTACACCTTC.